The 7 T cell receptor beta chains given below trace back to one sample, sequenced in a study of shared clonotypes between healthy human individuals. Repertoires were generated with immunoSEQ multiplex PCR, while TCRdb's copy carries only in-frame clones and drops some. The table has some 1 million clones, 70% to 80% seen once; the top ten hold about 1.5%. Material: memory CD4+ T cells sorted from blood. The subset denotes: CD45RA-negative fraction. Receptor source: a man between 18 and 29 years old in good health.

There are many counts of this clone. Written as DNA, the CDR3 is TGTGCTAGTGGTCTAGGGACAGGCGGGGGAGATACGCAGTATTTT. It specifies CASGLGTGGGDTQYF. The rearrangement uses TRBV12-5 and TRBJ2-3, with a tentative D call TRBD1 (8 bases). Trimming pared 5 bases from V and 5 bases from J, leaving 17 bases between. The CDR3 covers 15 residues. Germline V gene data show CDR1 as LGHNT and CDR2 as FRNRAP.

The chain joins TRBV11-2 to TRBJ1-6; D is unclear. The CDR3 covers 13 residues. V was trimmed by 1 base and J by 13 bases, leaving 11 bases between them. Germline-derived CDR1 and CDR2 are SGHAT and FQNNGV. The CDR3, as DNA: TGTGCCAGCAGCTTAGTAGGTTTGGATCCCCTCCACTTT. As protein: CASSLVGLDPLHF.

The rearrangement uses TRBV5-1 and TRBJ2-1; D is perhaps TRBD1 or TRBD2 (5 bases each). The V end was cut by 0 bases, the J end by 2 bases, with 9 bases between. The germline CDR1 and CDR2 sequences are SGHRS and YFSETQ. The CDR3 spans 15 residues. The CDR3 loop reads CASSLAWGTYNEQFF. CDR3 DNA sequence: TGCGCCAGCAGCTTGGCCTGGGGGACCTACAATGAGCAGTTCTTC.

The rearrangement links TRBV29-1 to TRBJ2-3; no definite D call. The CDR3 covers 14 residues. Trimming shortened V by 4 bases and J by 1 base, and 12 bases separated the two germline ends. In germline, CDR1 is SQVTM, CDR2 ANQGSEA. For the CDR3, the DNA is TGCAGCGTTGTAGAGAGGTCTGGCACAGATACGCAGTATTTT. Translating gives CSVVERSGTDTQYF.

The chain recombines TRBV6-5 with TRBJ2-7; the D is unclear. Germline CDR1 reads MNHEY; CDR2 reads SVGAGI. The CDR3 runs to 11 residues. The V and J ends lost 8 bases and 2 bases respectively, with 7 bases between them. The CDR3 nucleotides read TGTGCCAGCGGTCTTACCTACGAGCAGTACTTC. This encodes CASGLTYEQYF.

This clone was counted once. The chain's CDR3 is CAISWDASSYEQYF. CDR3 bases: TGTGCCATCAGTTGGGACGCGAGCTCCTACGAGCAGTACTTC. The V and J genes are TRBV10-3 and TRBJ2-7, with D possibly being TRBD1 or TRBD2 (5 bases each). Germline lookup yields CDR1 ENHRY and CDR2 SYGVKD. The length of the CDR3 is 14 residues. The V end lost 5 bases, the J end lost 0 bases, and 11 bases lay between the germline ends.

The chain employs TRBV6-6 and TRBJ2-3; the D gene could be TRBD1 or TRBD2 (5 bases each). This CDR3 has 12 residues. The germline V and J ends were trimmed by 8 bases and 2 bases, with 8 bases remaining between them. The germline V gene has CDR1 MNHNY and CDR2 SVGAGI (reference sequence). The CDR3 region has the DNA TGTGCCAGCGGGGACCCCACAGATACGCAGTATTTT. It is translated as CASGDPTDTQYF.